The next 16 T cell receptor beta chains were all read from a single sample in a study of vaccination and CD4 T cells after COVID-19. Sequencing of the DNA from cultured CD4+ T cells was carried out with the Oncomine TCR Beta short-read assay. A single record per CDR3 protein comes from TCRdb applying MiXCR to the PCR reads. This table has 6,400 or so distinct CDR3 sequences, about 28% appearing once. Treatment specified: roughly 10-day PBMC culture with coronavirus spike peptide pools or control peptides (ViraFEST assay). Gathering of the CD4+ T cells, from the unexposed donor, took place before the COVID-19 pandemic (2011-2018). These receptors lack a known antigen. Material: CD4+ T cells from blood, cultured in vitro. Every receptor here comes from a human donor in good health.

The chain carries TRBV20-1 and TRBJ1-1; D call uncertain. This CDR3 comprises 13 residues. Germline values: CDR1 DFQATT, CDR2 SNEGSKA (reference sequence). V lost 0 bases and J lost 11, with 16 bases in between. This chain's CDR3 is CSARDPRFSGAFF. The CDR3 DNA is TGCAGTGCTAGAGACCCCCGTTTTTCGGGGGCTTTCTTT.

In this sample, this clonotype is large. V gene TRBV10-3 combines with J gene TRBJ1-1; no clear D. The CDR3 contains 13 residues. Germline CDR1 is ENHRY and CDR2 is SYGVKD. V lost 6 bases and J 4 bases, leaving 12 bases between the germline ends. The CDR3 DNA sequence: TGTGCCATCAGGGAGGTCGGGAGCACTGAAGCTTTCTTT. Protein sequence: CAIREVGSTEAFF.

The chain links TRBV10-3 to TRBJ2-7, with TRBD1 identical over 9 bases. CDR3 length equals 13 residues. Germline loops: CDR1 ENHRY, CDR2 SYGVKD. The V gene end was trimmed by 4 bases and the J gene end by 6 bases; junction bases not matched to a gene: 4. The CDR3 region has the DNA TGTGCCATCAGTGGGACAGGGGACGGCGAGCAGTACTTC. As protein: CAISGTGDGEQYF.

This clonotype was seen a few times. The chain is built from TRBV5-1 and TRBJ1-1; D is ambiguous. The V end lost 0 bases, the J end lost 10 bases, and 13 bases lay between the germline ends. In germline, CDR1 is SGHRS, CDR2 YFSETQ. The CDR3 runs 13 residues. This chain's CDR3 is CASSLEQHLGAFF. CDR3 bases: TGCGCCAGCAGCTTGGAGCAGCACCTAGGAGCTTTCTTT.

This clonotype occurred a few times. This chain uses TRBV6-1 with TRBJ1-2; the D gene is possibly TRBD1 (5 bases). This CDR3 comprises 13 residues. Germline assignment: CDR1 MNHNS and CDR2 SASEGT. Deletions cut 5 bases from V and 8 bases from J, with 15 bases between. CDR3 coding DNA: TGTGCCAGCAGTCCCAACGGGGCGGGGGGCTACACCTTC. Encoded protein: CASSPNGAGGYTF.

This clonotype was detected a few times. The V and J genes are TRBV5-1 and TRBJ2-7; 7 bases are shared with TRBD1. After removal of 6 bases from V and 3 bases from J, the junction contained 6 bases not matched to a gene. The CDR3 length is 13 residues. Germline V gene lookup returns CDR1 SGHRS and CDR2 YFSETQ. CDR3 nucleotide sequence: TGCGCCAGCAACACAGGGGATGGCTACGAGCAGTACTTC. Translating it yields CASNTGDGYEQYF.

The chain joins TRBV11-1 to TRBJ1-5; D is ambiguous. The CDR3 is made up of 13 amino acids. V was shortened by 5 bases and J by 7 bases, with 12 bases between the two germline ends. From germline, CDR1 is SGHAT and CDR2 FQDESV (reference sequence). DNA for the CDR3: TGTGCCAGCAGCCTCGACTGGGGACAGCCCCAGCATTTT. It encodes CASSLDWGQPQHF. Based on the CDR3 plus reference TRBV11-1 and TRBJ1-5, the full variable domain is EAEVAQSPRYKITEKSQAVAFWCDPISGHATLYWYRQILGQGPELLVQFQDESVVDDSQLPKDRFSAERLKGVDSTLKIQPAELGDSAMYLCASSLDWGQPQHFGDGTRLSIL.

This clonotype appeared a few times. The chain combines TRBV20-1 with TRBJ1-6; D is undetermined. Trimming stripped 0 bases from V and 7 bases from J, with 13 bases between. The CDR3 covers 15 residues. The germline CDR1 and CDR2 sequences are DFQATT and SNEGSKA (reference sequence). The CDR3 DNA is TGCAGTGCTAGAGACCCCAGGACGGGGAATTCACCCCTCCACTTT. Translated, it gives CSARDPRTGNSPLHF.

This clonotype came up a few times. The chain employs TRBV19 and TRBJ1-2; D unclear. This CDR3 has 12 amino acids. V was clipped by 5 bases and J by 5 bases, with 9 bases between them. The germline CDR1 and CDR2 sequences are LNHDA and SQIVND (reference sequence). The CDR3 is CASSLSDYGYTF. The CDR3 nucleotides read TGTGCCAGTAGTCTTTCCGATTATGGCTACACCTTC. The entire variable domain, with the rest obtained from reference TRBV19 and TRBJ1-2, is as follows: DGGITQSPKYLFRKEGQNVTLSCEQNLNHDAMYWYRQDPGQGLRLIYYSQIVNDFQKGDIAEGYSVSREKKESFPLTVTSAQKNPTAFYLCASSLSDYGYTFGSGTRLTVV.

This rearrangement joins TRBV11-3 to TRBJ1-1, with TRBD1 as a possible D gene (5 bases). The CDR3 is 14 residues long. The V gene lost 2 bases and the J gene lost 0 bases, with 7 bases spanning the gap. Germline V gene data show CDR1 as SGHNT and CDR2 as YENEEA. CDR3 nucleotide sequence: TGTGCCAGCAGCTTACGGGGCATGAACACTGAAGCTTTCTTT. Translated: CASSLRGMNTEAFF.

The gene calls are TRBV10-3 and TRBJ2-3; no reliable D call. V was cut by 8 bases and J by 5 bases, with 17 bases left in between. CDR1 and CDR2 (germline): ENHRY, SYGVKD. This CDR3 comprises 14 residues. The CDR3 coding sequence is TGTGCCATCCAACCCCACTCTCTGCTAGATACGCAGTATTTT. Translation gives CAIQPHSLLDTQYF.

The chain combines TRBV6-5 with TRBJ2-7; the match to TRBD1 covers 9 bases. Germline V CDR1 and CDR2: MNHEY, SVGAGI. This CDR3 contains 14 residues. Losses at the gene ends were 11 bases for V and 1 base for J; bases not matched to a gene: 9. CDR3 sequence: CAAVLGTGSYEQYF. DNA of the CDR3: TGTGCCGCAGTTCTGGGGACAGGGTCCTACGAGCAGTACTTC.

V is TRBV7-3 and J is TRBJ2-2; tentatively, D is TRBD2 (6 bases). Trimming left V 5 bases short and J 0 bases short, with 10 bases between. CDR3 size: 15 residues. The V gene's germline CDR1 is SGHTA and CDR2 FQGTGA. The CDR3 DNA is TGTGCCAGCAGCGGAGGGGTCGCGAACACCGGGGAGCTGTTTTTT. It codes for CASSGGVANTGELFF.

This clonotype was detected a few times. The chain links TRBV28 to TRBJ1-6; D ambiguous. Per germline, CDR1 MDHEN and CDR2 SYDVKM. Trimming stripped 7 bases from V and 7 bases from J, with 8 bases between. CDR3 length: 12 amino acids. CDR3 loop: CASMGGNSPLHF. The CDR3 DNA sequence: TGTGCCAGCATGGGCGGCAATTCACCCCTCCACTTT.

This clonotype was observed a few times. The V and J genes are TRBV20-1 and TRBJ2-3; TRBD2 aligns across 8 bases. Germline V gene sequence: CDR1 DFQATT, CDR2 SNEGSKA (reference sequence). V lost 6 bases, J lost 3 bases, and 8 bases stayed unmatched. The CDR3 is 14 amino acids. The CDR3: CSARRGAGTDTQYF. The CDR3 DNA follows: TGCAGTGCAAGGCGGGGGGCGGGGACAGATACGCAGTATTTT.

In this sample, this clonotype turned up a few times. The V call is TRBV6-1, the J call TRBJ1-6; D is undetermined. This CDR3 spans 13 amino acids. The V and J ends lost 3 bases and 10 bases respectively, with 10 bases between them. Germline-derived CDR1 and CDR2 are MNHNS and SASEGT. CDR3 in DNA: TGTGCCAGCAGTGACCGGGTGTACTCACCCCTCCACTTT. This sequence encodes CASSDRVYSPLHF.